This T cell receptor (beta chain) was sequenced during a study of identical twins. Note on this clonotype: What it binds is not known.

Healthy Caucasians were all of the donors. TCRdb re-derived calls from the 5' RACE reads in MiXCR, one entry per CDR3 protein. The table has 1.5 million to 2 million distinct CDR3 sequences, roughly a third seen once. General study points: Zero-insertion findings could be partly confounded by invariant cells (MAIT and iNKT cells).

The sequenced sample was cord blood. The origin of this receptor is a newborn girl in good health.

CDR3 amino acids: CASSEQGPFYGYTF. The CDR3 DNA reads as TGTGCCAGCAGCGAACAGGGCCCCTTCTATGGCTACACCTTC. The chain couples TRBV28 to TRBJ1-2; possible D gene TRBD1, 6 bases. Germline-derived CDR1 and CDR2 are MDHEN and SYDVKM. CDR3 length: 14 amino acids. The ends were cut back, 6 bases at V and 4 bases at J, with 15 bases in the middle.